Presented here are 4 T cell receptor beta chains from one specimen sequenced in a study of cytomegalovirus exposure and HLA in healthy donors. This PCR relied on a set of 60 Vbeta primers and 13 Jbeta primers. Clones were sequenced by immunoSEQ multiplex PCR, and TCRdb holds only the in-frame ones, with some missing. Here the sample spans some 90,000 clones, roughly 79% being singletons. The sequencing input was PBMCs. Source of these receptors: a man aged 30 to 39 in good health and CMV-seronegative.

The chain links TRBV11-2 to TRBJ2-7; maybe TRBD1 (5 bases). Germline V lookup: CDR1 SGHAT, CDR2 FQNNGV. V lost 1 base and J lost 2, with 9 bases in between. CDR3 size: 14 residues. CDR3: CASSLGWGPYEQYF. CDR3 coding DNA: TGTGCCAGCAGCTTAGGTTGGGGCCCCTACGAGCAGTACTTC.

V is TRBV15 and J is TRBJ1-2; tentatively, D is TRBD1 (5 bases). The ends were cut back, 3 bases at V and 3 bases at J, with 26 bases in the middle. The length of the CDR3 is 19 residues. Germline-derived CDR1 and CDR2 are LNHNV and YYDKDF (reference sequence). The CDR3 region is CATSSEGLPIGANDYGYTF. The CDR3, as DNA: TGTGCCACCAGCAGTGAGGGACTGCCGATTGGAGCTAACGACTATGGCTACACCTTC. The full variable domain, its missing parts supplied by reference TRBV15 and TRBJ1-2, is DAMVIQNPRYQVTQFGKPVTLSCSQTLNHNVMYWYQQKSSQAPKLLFHYYDKDFNNEADTPDNFQSRRPNTSFCFLDIRSPGLGDTAMYLCATSSEGLPIGANDYGYTFGSGTRLTVV.

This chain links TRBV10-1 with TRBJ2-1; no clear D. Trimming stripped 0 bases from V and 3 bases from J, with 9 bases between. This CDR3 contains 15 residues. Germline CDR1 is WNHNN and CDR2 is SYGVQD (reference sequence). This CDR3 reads CASSESTYLYNEQFF. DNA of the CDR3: TGCGCCAGCAGTGAGTCAACCTATCTCTACAATGAGCAGTTCTTC.

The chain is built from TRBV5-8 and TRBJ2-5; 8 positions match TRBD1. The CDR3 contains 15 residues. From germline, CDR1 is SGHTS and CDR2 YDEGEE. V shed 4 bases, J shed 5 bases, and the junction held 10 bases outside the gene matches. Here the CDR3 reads CASSRTGMSRETQYF. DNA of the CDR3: TGTGCCAGCAGCCGGACAGGGATGAGTCGGGAGACCCAGTACTTC. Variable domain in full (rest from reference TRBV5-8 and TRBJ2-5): EAGVTQSPTHLIKTRGQQATLRCSPISGHTSVYWYQQALGLGLQFLLWYDEGEERNRGNFPPRFSGRQFPNYSSELNVNALELEDSALYLCASSRTGMSRETQYFGPGTRLLVL.